A selection of T cell receptor beta chains follows, all from one sample in a study of OX40 agonist ivuxolimab in advanced cancers. Produced via immunoSEQ multiplex PCR; TCRdb's table is partial and in-frame only. The table has about 88,000 clones, 87% seen once. The sequences come from CD4+ or CD8+ T cells sorted from blood, collected in a trial of the OX40 agonist ivuxolimab. The receptors come from an adult with an advanced solid tumor such as melanoma, head and neck, liver or kidney cancer. CDR3s include the opening cysteine and the closing phenylalanine or tryptophan. D genes are given only for firm matches. Size tells how often a clone was seen (once, few, many) or the class of an expanded clone, and some rows leave it out.

clone size	D gene	J gene	V gene	CDR3 DNA	CDR3 protein
-	-	TRBJ1-1	TRBV5-6	TGTGCCAGCAGTGGCGGGCTGGACACTGAAGCTTTCTTT	CASSGGLDTEAFF
-	-	TRBJ2-2	TRBV5-1	TGCGCCAGCAGCTTGGAGTCACCCAGCACCGGGGAGCTGTTTTTT	CASSLESPSTGELFF
-	TRBD2	TRBJ2-5	TRBV29-1	TGCAGCGTCCTAGCGGGGGGCTCTCAAGAGACCCAGTACTTC	CSVLAGGSQETQYF
-	-	TRBJ2-5	TRBV5-1	TGCGCCAGCAGCTTGTCGGGGGAGACCCAGTACTTC	CASSLSGETQYF
-	-	TRBJ2-7	TRBV5-4	TGTGCCAGCAGCTTGGGGACAGACTACGAGCAGTACTTC	CASSLGTDYEQYF
-	-	TRBJ2-7	TRBV7-8	TGTGCCAGCAGCTTACAAACGGGCCTCCGGGGGGAGCAGTACTTC	CASSLQTGLRGEQYF
-	-	TRBJ2-7	TRBV2	TGTGCCAGCAGAAAATGGACTGAGCAGTACTTC	CASRKWTEQYF
-	TRBD1	TRBJ2-3	TRBV4-1	TGCGCCAGCAGCCAAGATAAAGGGACAGGGGCCATGGATACGCAGTATTTT	CASSQDKGTGAMDTQYF
-	TRBD2	TRBJ2-3	TRBV7-9	TGTGCCAGCAGCTTAGTGGCTAGCGGACACACAGATACGCAGTATTTT	CASSLVASGHTDTQYF
-	-	TRBJ1-5	TRBV2	TGTGCCAGCAGTGGACAGTATAGCAATCAGCCCCAGCATTTT	CASSGQYSNQPQHF
-	-	TRBJ2-5	TRBV11-1	TGTGCCAGCAGCTTAAGTCGGGGTACGGAGACCCAGTACTTC	CASSLSRGTETQYF
-	-	TRBJ1-1	TRBV6-1	TGTGCCAGCATCCAGGACTTGATGAACACTGAAGCTTTCTTT	CASIQDLMNTEAFF
-	-	TRBJ1-2	TRBV28	TGTGCCAGCAGCTCTCCGGGGCTGAACTATGGCTACACCTTC	CASSSPGLNYGYTF
-	-	TRBJ1-3	TRBV2	TGTGCCAGCAGCCCTCTCCGGACACGCTCTGGAAACACCATATATTTT	CASSPLRTRSGNTIYF
-	-	TRBJ1-4	TRBV2	TGTGCCACGAACATGGCTAATGAAAAACTGTTTTTT	CATNMANEKLFF
-	TRBD1	TRBJ2-7	TRBV7-2	TGTGCCAGCAGCAGGCCGGGACAGGGGGACTACGAGCAGTACTTC	CASSRPGQGDYEQYF
-	TRBD1	TRBJ1-6	TRBV19	TGTGCCAGTAGTGAGGGACAGGGGAATTCACCCCTCCACTTT	CASSEGQGNSPLHF
-	-	TRBJ1-1	TRBV30	TGTGCCTGGAGTAAAAACTCTAACACTGAAGCTTTCTTT	CAWSKNSNTEAFF
-	-	TRBJ2-1	TRBV2	TGTGCCAGCAGTGAAAGGGGGTGGAGCTCCTACAATGAGCAGTTCTTC	CASSERGWSSYNEQFF
once	TRBD2	TRBJ2-3	TRBV30	TGTGCCTGGAGACTAGCGGTAAGCACAGATACGCAGTATTTT	CAWRLAVSTDTQYF
few	-	TRBJ1-4	TRBV15	TGTGCCACCAGCAGGGAGCTTAATGAAAAACTGTTTTTT	CATSRELNEKLFF
few	-	TRBJ2-5	TRBV11-2	TGTGCCAGCAGCTTAGGGGCAGTTCAAGAGACCCAGTACTTC	CASSLGAVQETQYF
-	-	TRBJ2-2	TRBV7-9	TGTGCCAGCAGCTTAAGGGCAGAAGGGCGGGGCACCGGGGAGCTGTTTTTT	CASSLRAEGRGTGELFF
-	TRBD2	TRBJ2-1	TRBV7-9	TGTGCCAGCAGCTACACCCCCGGGCTAGCGGGGAATGAGCAGTTCTTC	CASSYTPGLAGNEQFF
-	TRBD2	TRBJ2-2	TRBV10-3	TGTGCCGCGGGACTAGCGGGATCCGGGGAGCTGTTTTTT	CAAGLAGSGELFF
-	-	TRBJ2-6	TRBV18	TGTGCCAGCTCACCACGCTCTGGGGCCAACGTCCTGACTTTC	CASSPRSGANVLTF
-	-	TRBJ2-1	TRBV6-5	TGTGCCAGCAGTTACGGGGGTGGGGCTCGGGACGAGCAGTTCTTC	CASSYGGGARDEQFF
-	-	TRBJ1-1	TRBV6-1	TGTGCCAGCAGTGAAGGGCTGGGGTCCACTGAAGCTTTCTTT	CASSEGLGSTEAFF
-	TRBD1	TRBJ1-1	TRBV7-2	TGTGCCAGCAGCTTATCAGGGGGTGGGACTGAAGCTTTCTTT	CASSLSGGGTEAFF
once	TRBD2	TRBJ2-5	TRBV5-1	TGCGCCAGCAGCTTGGGGGGGCTAGCGGGAGCTGGAGAGACCCAGTACTTC	CASSLGGLAGAGETQYF
-	-	TRBJ2-3	TRBV19	TGTGCCAGCAGGACAGAGCCCAAAACAGATACGCAGTATTTT	CASRTEPKTDTQYF
once	-	TRBJ2-1	TRBV30	TGTGCCTGGAGTGTATCGTACAGGGTCAAGCAGTTCTTC	CAWSVSYRVKQFF
-	-	TRBJ2-1	TRBV7-6	TGTGCCAGCAGCTTAGTGCGGGGTACCTACAATGAGCAGTTCTTC	CASSLVRGTYNEQFF
-	TRBD1	TRBJ1-2	TRBV30	TGTGCCTGGAGGGCTAGGACAGGGTTCCCCCTCTATGGCTACACCTTC	CAWRARTGFPLYGYTF
-	-	TRBJ2-1	TRBV12-5	TGTGCTAGTGGCTCAACCCTTTGGGGCGGTGAGCAGTTCTTC	CASGSTLWGGEQFF
-	TRBD2	TRBJ2-1	TRBV19	TGTGCCAGTCAGGCTAGCGGGAGCGTAGGTGAGCAGTTCTTC	CASQASGSVGEQFF
few	-	TRBJ2-5	TRBV7-2	TGTGCCAGCAGCTTAGGGGGACGGATCCAAGAGACCCAGTACTTC	CASSLGGRIQETQYF
-	-	TRBJ1-1	TRBV6-5	TGTGCCAGCAGTTCCCTGCGGACTGAAGCTTTCTTT	CASSSLRTEAFF
-	-	TRBJ2-4	TRBV5-8	TGTGCCAGCAACCCGACAGGCTCCAAAAACATTCAGTACTTC	CASNPTGSKNIQYF
-	TRBD1	TRBJ2-3	TRBV5-1	TGCGCCAGCAGCTGGACACGGGACAGGGGGCGGACGCAGTATTTT	CASSWTRDRGRTQYF
-	TRBD2	TRBJ2-1	TRBV5-6	TGTGCCAGCAGCTGGAGGGGGACTAGCGGCTTCAATGAGCAGTTCTTC	CASSWRGTSGFNEQFF
once	TRBD1	TRBJ2-7	TRBV4-1	TGCGCCAGCAGCCAATATGGGACAGGGGGCGGCGAGCAGTACTTC	CASSQYGTGGGEQYF
once	-	TRBJ1-1	TRBV21-1	TGTGCCAGCGCCTTGTACCCTAGTTCGCAGGGGAACACTGAAGCTTTCTTT	CASALYPSSQGNTEAFF
-	-	TRBJ2-1	TRBV9	TGTGCCAGCAGCGTAGCGGGAACCTACAATGAGCAGTTCTTC	CASSVAGTYNEQFF
-	-	TRBJ1-2	TRBV4-3	TGCGCCAGCAGCCGAGGTGCGGGAAACTATGGCTACACCTTC	CASSRGAGNYGYTF
few	-	TRBJ2-7	TRBV19	TGTGCCAGTAGCAGGACAGCCCCCTACGAGCAGTACTTC	CASSRTAPYEQYF
-	-	TRBJ1-2	TRBV6-1	TGTGCCAGCAAGGGAGGGCCAAGTGGCTACACCTTC	CASKGGPSGYTF
few	-	TRBJ2-7	TRBV7-6	TGTGCCAGCAGCTCTAGGTCCTCCTACGAGCAGTACTTC	CASSSRSSYEQYF
many	-	TRBJ1-5	TRBV7-2	TGTGCCAGCAGCTTAGGGACATATCAGCCCCAGCATTTT	CASSLGTYQPQHF
-	-	TRBJ1-1	TRBV4-2	TGTGCCAGCAGCCAAGGGACAGTAATGAACACTGAAGCTTTCTTT	CASSQGTVMNTEAFF
-	TRBD1	TRBJ1-2	TRBV18	TGTGCCAGCTCACGTACAGGGGGCGCGTCATCAGGGGCTTATGGCTACACCTTC	CASSRTGGASSGAYGYTF
-	TRBD1	TRBJ1-1	TRBV7-9	TGTGCCAGCAGCTCCTCGACAGGGGGATTTTCTGAAGCTTTCTTT	CASSSSTGGFSEAFF
-	TRBD1	TRBJ1-2	TRBV12-5	TGTGCTAGTGGTTTGTCGGCAGGGGGAGATGGCTACACCTTC	CASGLSAGGDGYTF
-	-	TRBJ2-5	TRBV5-1	TGCGCCAGCAGCTTGGGGGGGAGCGTGGAAGAGACCCAGTACTTC	CASSLGGSVEETQYF